The 21 T cell receptor beta chains below were found in one sample sequenced in a study of T cell responses to AZD1222 COVID-19 vaccine. Only in-frame clones appear in the TCRdb table, and some are missing; sequencing was by immunoSEQ multiplex PCR. Of around 110,000 clones listed, around 94% are singletons. The source was peripheral blood, collected 28 days after the second AZD1222 dose. These receptors originate from an adult who received the AZD1222 COVID-19 vaccine.

This clone was seen only a few times. The V call is TRBV11-2, the J call TRBJ1-6; D is uncertain. CDR1 is SGHAT and CDR2 is FQNNGV in the germline V gene. The CDR3 covers 13 residues. V was pared by 4 bases and J by 9 bases, with 10 bases between. Written as DNA, the CDR3 is TGTGCCAGCAGCTCCACCGCCTCTTCACCCCTCCACTTT. As protein: CASSSTASSPLHF.

CDR3 loop: CASKRQNMNTEAFF. CDR3 sequence (DNA): TGTGCCAGTAAAAGACAGAACATGAACACTGAAGCTTTCTTT. The gene calls are TRBV19 and TRBJ1-1; the D gene is possibly TRBD1 (5 bases). Germline CDR1 and CDR2: LNHDA and SQIVND (reference sequence). V was pared by 7 bases and J by 0 bases, with 12 bases between. The CDR3 has 14 residues.

The genes are TRBV27 and TRBJ2-7; 8 bases are shared with TRBD1. The trim removed 7 bases at V and 6 bases at J, leaving 11 bases unmatched. The germline V gene encodes CDR1 MNHEY and CDR2 SMNVEV (reference sequence). There are 14 residues in the CDR3. CDR3 loop: CASMQTGDRGEQYF. The CDR3 bases are TGTGCCAGCATGCAGACAGGGGATCGGGGCGAGCAGTACTTC.

The chain recombines TRBV24-1 with TRBJ2-1; D is unresolved. The CDR3 sequence is 12 residues long. With 3 bases removed from V and 7 bases from J, the gap between germline ends came to 6 bases. Germline V lookup: CDR1 KGHDR, CDR2 SFDVKD. The CDR3, as DNA: TGTGCCACCAGTGATACCGGGAATGAGCAGTTCTTC. This encodes CATSDTGNEQFF.

The CDR3 coding sequence is TGTGCCAGCAGCGTGCGGGGGGCGGATGAAAAACTGTTTTTT. The encoded protein is CASSVRGADEKLFF. This chain joins TRBV9 and TRBJ1-4, with a weak D call TRBD1 (6 bases). CDR1 is SGDLS and CDR2 is YYNGEE in the germline V gene. The CDR3 totals 14 residues. Trimming took off 2 bases at V and 6 bases at J, with 11 bases between the two ends.

V gene TRBV9 combines with J gene TRBJ2-5, with TRBD2 as a possible D gene (6 bases). Trimming pared 3 bases from V and 5 bases from J, leaving 11 bases between. Per germline, CDR1 SGDLS and CDR2 YYNGEE. The CDR3 has 13 amino acids. CDR3: CASSGREMETQYF. CDR3 in DNA: TGTGCCAGCAGCGGGAGGGAGATGGAGACCCAGTACTTC.

CDR3 protein: CASSGTIDSYNEQFF. CDR3 coding DNA: TGTGCCAGTAGTGGGACTATCGACTCCTACAATGAGCAGTTCTTC. The chain couples TRBV19 to TRBJ2-1; 7 positions agree with TRBD2. Trimming took 5 bases from V and 0 from J; bases not matched to a gene: 4. Germline lookup yields CDR1 LNHDA and CDR2 SQIVND (reference sequence). This CDR3 comprises 15 residues.

The gene calls are TRBV18 and TRBJ2-1; 11 bases are shared with TRBD2. From germline, CDR1 is KGHSH and CDR2 LQKENI. V trimming: 2 bases; J trimming: 5 bases; junction bases outside the gene matches: 2. The CDR3 is made up of 15 amino acids. Written as DNA, the CDR3 is TGTGCCAGCTCACCAGGGACTAGCGGAGACAATGAGCAGTTCTTC. Protein product: CASSPGTSGDNEQFF. Variable domain in full (rest from reference TRBV18 and TRBJ2-1): NAGVMQNPRHLVRRRGQEARLRCSPMKGHSHVYWYRQLPEEGLKFMVYLQKENIIDESGMPKERFSAEFPKEGPSILRIQQVVRGDSAAYFCASSPGTSGDNEQFFGPGTRLTVL.

The V call is TRBV5-1, the J call TRBJ2-7, with D perhaps matching TRBD1 or TRBD2 (5 bases each). Germline loops: CDR1 SGHRS, CDR2 YFSETQ. The CDR3 covers 14 residues. V lost 2 bases, J lost 2 bases, and 11 bases lay in between. The CDR3 protein is CASSFGTGTYEQYF. The CDR3 bases are TGCGCCAGCAGCTTTGGGACGGGCACCTACGAGCAGTACTTC.

This clone was seen once. The genes are TRBV11-2 and TRBJ2-7; unclear D gene. Germline assignment: CDR1 SGHAT and CDR2 FQNNGV. The CDR3 totals 14 residues. The V and J ends lost 5 bases and 6 bases respectively, with 17 bases between them. The CDR3 DNA is TGTGCCAGCAGCCGGATCGTCAGGTTCGGCGAGCAGTACTTC. Encoded protein: CASSRIVRFGEQYF. Based on the CDR3 plus reference TRBV11-2 and TRBJ2-7, the full variable domain is EAGVAQSPRYKIIEKRQSVAFWCNPISGHATLYWYQQILGQGPKLLIQFQNNGVVDDSQLPKDRFSAERLKGVDSTLKIQPAKLEDSAVYLCASSRIVRFGEQYFGPGTRLTVT.

CDR3: CASTGGRSNQPQHF. DNA for the CDR3: TGTGCCAGCACTGGGGGCCGGAGCAATCAGCCCCAGCATTTT. The chain recombines TRBV2 with TRBJ1-5; possibly TRBD1 for D (6 bases). Between the trimmed V and J ends, which lost 7 bases and 1 base, there was a span of 11 bases. Germline loops: CDR1 SNHLY, CDR2 FYNNEI. The CDR3 contains 14 residues.

The V gene is TRBV11-3, the J gene TRBJ2-7; D is perhaps TRBD1 (6 bases). This CDR3 comprises 15 residues. Germline lookup yields CDR1 SGHNT and CDR2 YENEEA. The germline V and J ends were trimmed by 0 bases and 5 bases, with 14 bases remaining between them. Written as DNA, the CDR3 is TGTGCCAGCAGCTTAGAACGTGGGGGCTTCAACGAGCAGTACTTC. It specifies CASSLERGGFNEQYF.

This clone turned up a few times. The rearrangement uses TRBV2 and TRBJ1-2; D perhaps matches TRBD1 (5 bases). Per the germline V gene, CDR1 is SNHLY and CDR2 is FYNNEI. The V end lost 5 bases, the J end lost 13 bases, and 23 bases lay between the germline ends. CDR3 length: 14 residues. The DNA of the CDR3 is TGTGCCAGCAGTCCCCGATCACCGACAGCGGATCCCACCTTC. Protein: CASSPRSPTADPTF.

This rearrangement joins TRBV6-5 to TRBJ2-7, with unresolved D. The CDR3 spans 14 residues. In germline, CDR1 is MNHEY, CDR2 SVGAGI. The V end lost 6 bases, the J end lost 3 bases, and 15 bases lay between the germline ends. This CDR3 reads CASSLQVIDYEQYF. The CDR3 DNA is TGTGCCAGCAGCCTGCAGGTAATAGACTACGAGCAGTACTTC.

This clone has only one observation. The chain combines TRBV5-4 with TRBJ1-3; D gene ambiguous. V was pared by 0 bases and J by 4 bases, with 11 bases between. CDR3 length: 15 residues. CDR1 is SGHNT and CDR2 is YYREEE in the germline V gene (reference sequence). The CDR3 sequence is CASSLGKGMGNTIYF. DNA for the CDR3: TGTGCCAGCAGCTTGGGGAAGGGAATGGGAAACACCATATATTTT.

The rearrangement uses TRBV24-1 and TRBJ2-7; D not resolved. V was shortened by 1 base and J by 5 bases, with 5 bases between the two germline ends. There are 12 residues in the CDR3. The germline CDR1 and CDR2 sequences are KGHDR and SFDVKD. The CDR3 is CATSDLNDEQYF. CDR3 nucleotide sequence: TGTGCCACCAGTGATTTAAATGACGAGCAGTACTTC.

The chain employs TRBV28 and TRBJ1-2; D is ambiguous. CDR3 length: 13 residues. Trimming cost V 2 bases and J 6 bases, with 10 bases left between them. The germline V gene encodes CDR1 MDHEN and CDR2 SYDVKM. CDR3 residues: CASSLRRGNGYTF. Written as DNA, the CDR3 is TGTGCCAGCAGTTTACGTAGAGGCAATGGCTACACCTTC.

The V call is TRBV18, the J call TRBJ1-5; no clear D. The CDR3 sequence is 15 residues long. V lost 6 bases and J lost 4, with 16 bases in between. Germline V CDR1 and CDR2: KGHSH, LQKENI. The CDR3 is CASSRWAGANQPQHF. The CDR3 DNA reads TGTGCCAGCTCTCGGTGGGCAGGAGCTAATCAGCCCCAGCATTTT.

This chain joins TRBV7-2 and TRBJ2-7; no reliable D call. This CDR3 region has 13 residues. Trimming removed 3 bases from V and 2 bases from J, with 8 bases in between. Per the germline V gene, CDR1 is SGHTA and CDR2 is FQGNSA. The CDR3 spells CASSLGSAYEQYF. The CDR3 nucleotides read TGTGCCAGCAGCTTGGGGTCCGCCTACGAGCAGTACTTC.

The rearrangement uses TRBV5-1 and TRBJ2-7; 8 bases are a match to TRBD2. J was trimmed by 2 bases and V by 4 bases; bases with no gene match: 5. The germline V gene encodes CDR1 SGHRS and CDR2 YFSETQ. The CDR3 sequence is 14 residues long. CDR3: CASSRGLDTYEQYF. In nucleotides, the CDR3 is TGCGCCAGCAGCCGGGGACTAGACACCTACGAGCAGTACTTC.

As DNA, the CDR3 is TGTGCCAGCAGCTTCCGGACAGGAACGGAGGAGCAGTACTTC. It translates to CASSFRTGTEEQYF. The chain couples TRBV5-6 to TRBJ2-7, with TRBD1 matching over 7 bases. The trim removed 2 bases at V and 7 bases at J, leaving 9 bases unmatched. This CDR3 is 14 amino acids long. Germline V CDR1 and CDR2: SGHDT, YYEEEE.